One and the same sample provided the 15 T cell receptor beta chains below, sequenced in a study of OX40 agonist ivuxolimab in advanced cancers. The data were produced by immunoSEQ multiplex PCR, yet TCRdb's version contains in-frame clones alone and is incomplete. The repertoire has about 90,000 clones, approximately 90% of them found once; the top ten carry 0.33%. The specimen comprised CD4+ or CD8+ T cells sorted from blood, sampled in a trial of the OX40 agonist ivuxolimab. Receptors were obtained from an adult with an advanced solid tumor such as melanoma, head and neck, liver or kidney cancer.

The rearrangement links TRBV11-3 to TRBJ2-1; D not resolved. The V and J ends lost 5 bases and 9 bases respectively, with 14 bases between them. Per the germline V gene, CDR1 is SGHNT and CDR2 is YENEEA. The CDR3 consists of 13 residues. CDR3 nucleotides: TGTGCCAGCAGCCTCTCTCGGCAGGTTGAGCAGTTCTTC. It yields the protein CASSLSRQVEQFF.

In DNA form, the CDR3 reads TGTGCCAGCAGCTTAACAAACAGGGGGAGTGAGCAGTTCTTC. It specifies CASSLTNRGSEQFF. The chain is built from TRBV11-2 and TRBJ2-1; 8 bases fit TRBD1. The CDR3 runs to 14 residues. Germline V gene data show CDR1 as SGHAT and CDR2 as FQNNGV. After removal of 2 bases from V and 9 bases from J, the junction contained 6 bases not matched to a gene.

The chain employs TRBV4-2 and TRBJ2-7; TRBD2 matches at 12 bases. Germline V gene data show CDR1 as LGHNA and CDR2 as YNFKEQ. The length of the CDR3 is 20 residues. The ends lost 3 bases at V and 0 bases at J; junction bases unmatched: 15. The CDR3: CASSQNLGTSGLALSYEQYF. CDR3 DNA: TGTGCCAGCAGCCAGAACCTCGGGACTAGCGGGTTAGCACTCTCCTACGAGCAGTACTTC.

V is TRBV25-1 and J is TRBJ2-6, with 9 nucleotides matching TRBD1. The CDR3 is 17 residues long. V trimming: 1 base; J trimming: 2 bases; junction bases outside the gene matches: 3. Germline V gene data show CDR1 as MGHDK and CDR2 as SYGVNS. The CDR3 loop is CASSESRDRAGANVLTF. The CDR3 bases are TGTGCCAGCAGTGAATCCCGGGACAGGGCTGGGGCCAACGTCCTGACTTTC.

The V and J genes are TRBV7-9 and TRBJ1-4; 9 bases are a match to TRBD1. The trim removed 5 bases at V and 7 bases at J, leaving 8 bases unmatched. Looked up from germline, CDR1 is SEHNR and CDR2 is FQNEAQ (reference sequence). The CDR3 runs 15 residues. Here the CDR3 reads CASSARTGAVEKLFF. In DNA, the CDR3 is TGTGCCAGCAGCGCACGGACAGGGGCAGTTGAAAAACTGTTTTTT.

The chain links TRBV14 to TRBJ2-3; 8 positions match TRBD1. V was clipped by 0 bases and J by 2 bases; unmatched bases: 16. This CDR3 has 20 residues. Germline CDR1 SGHDN, CDR2 FVKESK. CDR3 DNA: TGTGCCAGCAGCCAAGATCGGCGAAGGACAGGGTACGGTACCACAGATACGCAGTATTTT. It encodes CASSQDRRRTGYGTTDTQYF. The full variable domain, rest sourced from reference TRBV14 and TRBJ2-3, is EAGVTQFPSHSVIEKGQTVTLRCDPISGHDNLYWYRRVMGKEIKFLLHFVKESKQDESGMPNNRFLAERTGGTYSTLKVQPAELEDSGVYFCASSQDRRRTGYGTTDTQYFGPGTRLTVL.

This clone was picked up a small number of times. The chain combines TRBV7-3 with TRBJ2-2; 7 nucleotides agree with TRBD2. V lost 5 bases and J lost 6; bases outside the gene matches: 12. Germline V lookup: CDR1 SGHTA, CDR2 FQGTGA. This CDR3 spans 16 amino acids. CDR3 nucleotides: TGTGCCAGCAGCCCGCCGGCTAGCGGAGGGCCCGGGGAGCTGTTTTTT. Translating it yields CASSPPASGGPGELFF.

This clone was counted between two and nine times. V gene TRBV9 combines with J gene TRBJ1-2; no definite D call. Trimming removed 1 base from V and 3 bases from J, with 13 bases in between. This CDR3 is built from 15 residues. Germline loops: CDR1 SGDLS, CDR2 YYNGEE. This CDR3 is CASSVSTSRDYGYTF. The CDR3 DNA is TGTGCCAGCAGCGTATCCACCTCTCGAGACTATGGCTACACCTTC.

V and J are TRBV9 and TRBJ1-5, with 8 bases lining up with TRBD1. From germline, CDR1 is SGDLS and CDR2 YYNGEE. V lost 4 bases and J lost 3; bases outside the gene matches: 3. The CDR3 length is 14 residues. The CDR3 reads CASSPGQDNQPQHF. The CDR3 DNA sequence: TGTGCCAGCAGCCCGGGACAGGACAATCAGCCCCAGCATTTT.

V usage is TRBV11-3 and J usage is TRBJ2-1; TRBD2 agrees at 13 bases. The CDR3 is 14 amino acids. Germline CDR1 SGHNT, CDR2 YENEEA. The V segment lost 5 bases and the J segment 8 bases; nucleotides outside the gene matches: 3. CDR3 residues: CASSGLAGDHEQFF. The CDR3 DNA sequence: TGTGCCAGCAGCGGACTAGCGGGAGACCATGAGCAGTTCTTC.

This sequence joins TRBV7-2 and TRBJ2-7; D not resolved. Between the trimmed V and J ends, which lost 1 base and 7 bases, there was a span of 5 bases. This CDR3 is built from 11 residues. Germline CDR1 SGHTA, CDR2 FQGNSA. CDR3 coding DNA: TGTGCCAGCAGCTTAGAACGTGAGCAGTACTTC. Translating it yields CASSLEREQYF.

The rearrangement joins TRBV27 to TRBJ1-6; TRBD1 aligns across 7 bases. Germline V lookup: CDR1 MNHEY, CDR2 SMNVEV (reference sequence). The CDR3 covers 16 residues. The J segment lost 5 bases and the V segment lost 7 bases, leaving 11 bases of the junction unmatched. The CDR3 is CASKWQGVSHNSPLHF. In DNA form, the CDR3 reads TGTGCCAGCAAGTGGCAGGGGGTTAGTCATAATTCACCCCTCCACTTT.

The J gene is TRBJ1-4, the V gene TRBV21-1; the DNA was not compared with TRBD1, the D call given in the table. TRBV21-1 represents a pseudogene. The CDR3 consists of 17 residues. This CDR3 reads CASSKGGQEATNEKLFF. The CDR3 DNA reads TGTGCCAGCAGCAAAGGGGGACAGGAAGCAACTAATGAAAAACTGTTTTTT.

The chain employs TRBV10-3 and TRBJ2-1; D is unresolved. The CDR3 is made up of 19 amino acids. The V gene lost 2 bases and the J gene lost 0 bases, with 20 bases spanning the gap. From germline, CDR1 is ENHRY and CDR2 SYGVKD. The DNA of the CDR3 is TGTGCCATCAGTGAGGTGCCAGGTAAGGGCCTCAGCTCCTACAATGAGCAGTTCTTC. Its translation: CAISEVPGKGLSSYNEQFF.

The rearrangement joins TRBV5-4 to TRBJ2-1; 10 nucleotides line up with TRBD2. Looked up from germline, CDR1 is SGHNT and CDR2 is YYREEE (reference sequence). V was clipped by 4 bases and J by 5 bases; unmatched bases: 6. The CDR3 consists of 15 residues. The CDR3 DNA reads as TGTGCCAGCAGCGCGGGACTAGCGATCGACAATGAGCAGTTCTTC. This codes for CASSAGLAIDNEQFF.